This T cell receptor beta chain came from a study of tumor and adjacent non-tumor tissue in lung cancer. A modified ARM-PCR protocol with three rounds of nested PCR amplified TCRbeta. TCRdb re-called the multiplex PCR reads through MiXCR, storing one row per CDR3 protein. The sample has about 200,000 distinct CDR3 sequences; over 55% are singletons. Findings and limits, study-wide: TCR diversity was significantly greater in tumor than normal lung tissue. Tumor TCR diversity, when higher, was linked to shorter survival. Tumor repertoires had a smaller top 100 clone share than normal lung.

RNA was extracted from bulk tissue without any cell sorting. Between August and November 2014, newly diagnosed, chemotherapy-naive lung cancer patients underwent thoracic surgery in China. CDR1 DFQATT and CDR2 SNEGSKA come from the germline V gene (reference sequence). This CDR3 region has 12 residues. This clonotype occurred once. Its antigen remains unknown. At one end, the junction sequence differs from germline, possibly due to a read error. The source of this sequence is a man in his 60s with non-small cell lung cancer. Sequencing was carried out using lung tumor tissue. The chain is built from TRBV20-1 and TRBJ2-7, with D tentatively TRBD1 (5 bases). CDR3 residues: CSVAPSGNEQCF. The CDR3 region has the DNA TGCAGTGTCGCACCCTCAGGGAACGAGCAGTGCTTC.